This T cell receptor beta chain was captured by sequencing in a study of blood T cell repertoires in COVID-19. Study information: The study drew acute and convalescent COVID-19 samples from the United States, Italy and Spain. PBMCs, B-cell-depleted T cells, or T cells provided the cDNA or gDNA that made up the material.

J was trimmed by 0 bases and V by 10 bases; bases with no gene match: 9. This CDR3 region has 15 residues. CDR1 is LNHDA, CDR2 SQIVND, per germline (reference sequence). In the original analysis: Amplification from reference gene primers served as the basis for estimated nucleated cell counts. TCRdb's copy holds only in-frame clones and misses some; the assay was immunoSEQ multiplex PCR. That table furnishes V, J and clone size, whereas the DNA furnished D and trimming. The table shows roughly 82,000 clones, with approximately 82% occurring only once. V is TRBV19 and J is TRBJ1-5; TRBD1 matches 7 bases. The sequence came from a woman aged 60-70 years with acute or convalescent COVID-19. Sequencing used peripheral blood. The CDR3 coding sequence is TGTGCCACCACCAGACAGGGCCTTAGCAATCAGCCCCAGCATTTT. Protein: CATTRQGLSNQPQHF.